This T cell receptor beta chain appears in the sequencing data of a study of Ad26.COV2.S vaccination and SARS-CoV-2 variants. Profiling relied on immunoSEQ multiplex PCR, and the TCRdb table lists in-frame clones only, not all of them. Of 350,000 to 450,000 clones in the sample, 75% to 90% were seen once. Treatment of the sample: roughly 18 received Ad26.COV2.S at low or high dose, single or two shots; several received placebo; per-sample allocation not given. The samples were gathered on day 63 after the first injection of vaccine or placebo. Vaccine was an Ad26 vector expressing Wuhan-strain SARS-CoV-2 spike. This CDR3 region has 19 residues. Looked up from germline, CDR1 is LGHDT and CDR2 is YNNKEL (reference sequence). The V and J ends lost 1 base and 6 bases, in that order; junction bases with no gene match: 14.

The sequence derives from a person aged 18-60 years who received the Ad26.COV2.S COVID-19 vaccine or a placebo. The V and J genes are TRBV3-1 (or the pseudogene TRBV3-2) and TRBJ2-2, with 10 bases fitting TRBD1. This specimen was peripheral blood, taken in a trial of Ad26.COV2.S vaccine versus placebo. The CDR3 DNA reads TGTGCCAGCAGCCAAGTTGTTTTAAAGACAGGGGGCCCTCCCGGGGAGCTGTTTTTT. Its protein is CASSQVVLKTGGPPGELFF.